This T cell receptor beta chain was captured in a study of Graves' ophthalmopathy and Graves' hyperthyroidism. Amplification of TCR beta CDR3 regions used RNA transcripts. HTBI-primed first-round RT-PCR preceded second-round multiplex PCR. A single record per CDR3 protein comes from TCRdb applying MiXCR to the multiplex PCR reads. This sample yields around 670,000 distinct CDR3 sequences, of which about 44% are seen a single time; roughly 45% belongs to the top ten. CDR1 is MGHDK, CDR2 SYGVNS, per germline. The ends were cut back, 2 bases at V and 8 bases at J, with 10 bases in the middle. The CDR3 is 14 amino acids. This clonotype was observed many times.

The J gene is TRBJ1-6, the V gene TRBV25-1; tentatively, D is TRBD1 (6 bases). The TCR was taken from an adult man with Graves' ophthalmopathy. The specimen was peripheral blood. The CDR3 here is CASSEEQGYSPLHF. The CDR3 DNA reads TGTGCCAGCAGTGAAGAACAGGGCTATTCACCCCTCCACTTT.